This TCR beta chain is drawn from a study of shared clonotypes between healthy human individuals. In the case of this clone: Its target is not known.

Study-wide points: With a handful of donors compared, 5% to 5.5% of naive CD4 clonotypes were shared. Sampling covered nothing but blood. Tissue TCR repertoires likely differ from those found in blood.

At deep level, the assay was performed. Per the study methods: Filtering differed because ImmunoSEQ produced junction-only sequences that carried no quality scores. Clones were sequenced by immunoSEQ multiplex PCR, and TCRdb holds only the in-frame ones, with some missing. That table furnishes V, J and clone size, whereas the DNA furnished D and trimming. The sample lists about 180,000 clones; 85% to 95% were seen once. Sequenced: naive CD4+ T cells sorted from blood. Subset specified: CD45RA+ positively selected. The clonotype was recovered from a woman younger than 45 in good health.

The CDR3 DNA follows: TGTGCCAGCAGTTTTGCTAGGGGGGATGGCTACACCTTC. Its protein product is CASSFARGDGYTF. V is TRBV28 and J is TRBJ1-2, with D possibly matching TRBD1 (6 bases). The CDR3 runs 13 residues. CDR1 MDHEN and CDR2 SYDVKM come from the germline V gene. Trimming took 3 bases from V and 6 from J, leaving 11 bases between them.